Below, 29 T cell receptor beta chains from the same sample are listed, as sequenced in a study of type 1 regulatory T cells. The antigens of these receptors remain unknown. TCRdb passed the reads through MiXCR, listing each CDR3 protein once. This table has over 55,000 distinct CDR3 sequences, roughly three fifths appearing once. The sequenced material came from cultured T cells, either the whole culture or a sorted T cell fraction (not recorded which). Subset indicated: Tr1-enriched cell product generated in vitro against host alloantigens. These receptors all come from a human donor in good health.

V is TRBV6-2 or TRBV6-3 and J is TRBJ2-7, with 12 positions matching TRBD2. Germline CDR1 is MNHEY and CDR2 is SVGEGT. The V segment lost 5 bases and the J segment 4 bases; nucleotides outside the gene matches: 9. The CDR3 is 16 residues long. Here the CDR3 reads CASSRGTSGLLYEQYF. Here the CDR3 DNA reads TGTGCCAGCAGTCGTGGGACTAGCGGGCTCCTATACGAGCAGTACTTC.

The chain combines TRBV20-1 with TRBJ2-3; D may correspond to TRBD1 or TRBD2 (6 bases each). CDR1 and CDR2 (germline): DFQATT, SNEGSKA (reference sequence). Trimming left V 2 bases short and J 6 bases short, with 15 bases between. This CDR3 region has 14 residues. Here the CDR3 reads CSARRGAVPDTQYF. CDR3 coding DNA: TGCAGTGCTAGAAGGGGGGCAGTCCCTGATACGCAGTATTTT.

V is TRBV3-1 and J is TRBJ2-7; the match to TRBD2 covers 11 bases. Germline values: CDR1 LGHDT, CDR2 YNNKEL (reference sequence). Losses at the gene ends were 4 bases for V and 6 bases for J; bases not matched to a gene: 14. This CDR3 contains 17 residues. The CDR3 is CASSRNLLAGVLREQYF. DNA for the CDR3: TGTGCCAGCAGCCGGAACCTACTAGCGGGAGTTTTACGCGAGCAGTACTTC.

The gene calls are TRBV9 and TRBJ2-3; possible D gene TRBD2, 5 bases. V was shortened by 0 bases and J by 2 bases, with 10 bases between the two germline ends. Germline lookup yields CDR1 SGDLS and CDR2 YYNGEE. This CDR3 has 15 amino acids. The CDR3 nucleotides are TGTGCCAGCAGCGTAGTGGGTAGCGACACAGATACGCAGTATTTT. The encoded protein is CASSVVGSDTDTQYF.

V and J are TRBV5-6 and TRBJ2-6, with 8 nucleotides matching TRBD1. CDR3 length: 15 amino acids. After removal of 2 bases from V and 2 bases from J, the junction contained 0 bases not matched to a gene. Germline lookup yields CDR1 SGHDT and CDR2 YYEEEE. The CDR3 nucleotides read TGTGCCAGCAGCTTCAGGGGGCCTGGGGCCAACGTCCTGACTTTC. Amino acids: CASSFRGPGANVLTF.

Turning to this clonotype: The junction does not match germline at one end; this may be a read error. The CDR3 region has the DNA TGCAGCGTGACTAGCGGGAGGTGGGAGATCCAGTACTTC. Translated, it gives CSVTSGRWEIQYF. V gene TRBV29-1 combines with J gene TRBJ2-5; 13 nucleotides line up with TRBD2. The CDR3 is made up of 13 amino acids. In germline, CDR1 is SQVTM, CDR2 ANQGSEA.

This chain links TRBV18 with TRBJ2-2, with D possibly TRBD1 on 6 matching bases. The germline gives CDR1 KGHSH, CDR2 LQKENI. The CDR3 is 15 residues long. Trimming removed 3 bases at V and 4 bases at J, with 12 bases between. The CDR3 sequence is CASSPMTGSTGELFF. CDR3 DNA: TGTGCCAGCTCACCCATGACAGGATCCACCGGGGAGCTGTTTTTT.

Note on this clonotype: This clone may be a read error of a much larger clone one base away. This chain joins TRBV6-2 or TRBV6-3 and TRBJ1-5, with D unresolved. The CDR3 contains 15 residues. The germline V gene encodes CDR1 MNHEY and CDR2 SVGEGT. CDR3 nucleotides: TGTGCCAGCAGTTACCTGGCCCTCTTCGTGGAGCCCCGGCATTTT. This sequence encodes CASSYLALFVEPRHF.

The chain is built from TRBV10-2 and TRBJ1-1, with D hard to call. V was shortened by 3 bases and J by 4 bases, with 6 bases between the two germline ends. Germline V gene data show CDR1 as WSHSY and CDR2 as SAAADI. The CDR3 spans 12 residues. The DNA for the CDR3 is TGCGCCAGCAGTGACGTCAGCACTGAAGCTTTCTTT. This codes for CASSDVSTEAFF.

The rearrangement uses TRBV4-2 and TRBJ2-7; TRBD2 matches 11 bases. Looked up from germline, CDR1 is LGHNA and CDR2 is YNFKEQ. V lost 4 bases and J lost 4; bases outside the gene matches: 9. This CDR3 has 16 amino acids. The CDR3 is CASSPLTSGSIYEQYF. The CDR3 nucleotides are TGTGCCAGCAGCCCTCTCACTAGCGGGAGTATTTACGAGCAGTACTTC.

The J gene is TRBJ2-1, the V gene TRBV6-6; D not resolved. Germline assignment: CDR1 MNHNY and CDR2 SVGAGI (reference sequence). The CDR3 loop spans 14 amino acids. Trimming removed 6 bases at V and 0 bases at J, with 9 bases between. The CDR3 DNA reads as TGTGCCAGCAGCCGAAAGAGCTCCTACAATGAGCAGTTCTTC. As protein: CASSRKSSYNEQFF.

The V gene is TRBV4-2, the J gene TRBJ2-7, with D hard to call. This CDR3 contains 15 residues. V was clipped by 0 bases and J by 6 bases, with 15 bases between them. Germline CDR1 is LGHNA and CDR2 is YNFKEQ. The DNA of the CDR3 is TGTGCCAGCAGCCAAGATGTTCGAGTGGGTCTCGAGCAGTACTTC. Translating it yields CASSQDVRVGLEQYF.

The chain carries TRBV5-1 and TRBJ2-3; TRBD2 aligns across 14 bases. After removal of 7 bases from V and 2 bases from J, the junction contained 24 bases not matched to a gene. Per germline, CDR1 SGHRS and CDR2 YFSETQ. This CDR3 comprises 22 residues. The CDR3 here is CASPLGQGWTSGRRRATDTQYF. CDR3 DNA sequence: TGCGCCAGCCCCCTGGGACAGGGATGGACTAGCGGGAGGAGGAGGGCCACAGATACGCAGTATTTT.

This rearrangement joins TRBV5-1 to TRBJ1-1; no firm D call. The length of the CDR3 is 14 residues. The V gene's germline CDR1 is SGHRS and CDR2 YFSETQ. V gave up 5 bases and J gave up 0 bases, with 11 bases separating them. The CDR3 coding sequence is TGCGCCAGCAGTTTCGAACAGTTGAACACTGAAGCTTTCTTT. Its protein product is CASSFEQLNTEAFF.

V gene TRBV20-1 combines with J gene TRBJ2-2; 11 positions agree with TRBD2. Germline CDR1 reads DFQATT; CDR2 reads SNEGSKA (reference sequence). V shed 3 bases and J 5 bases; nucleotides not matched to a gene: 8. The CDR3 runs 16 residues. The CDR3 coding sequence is TGCAGTGCTAGGCAACTAGCGGGAGAGAGTACCGGGGAGCTGTTTTTT. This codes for CSARQLAGESTGELFF.

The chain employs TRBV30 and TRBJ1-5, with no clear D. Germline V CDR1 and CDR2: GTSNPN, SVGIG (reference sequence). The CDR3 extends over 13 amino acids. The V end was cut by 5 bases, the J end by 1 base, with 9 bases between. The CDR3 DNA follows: TGTGCCTGGGGCGGTAAGAGCAATCAGCCCCAGCATTTT. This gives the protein CAWGGKSNQPQHF.

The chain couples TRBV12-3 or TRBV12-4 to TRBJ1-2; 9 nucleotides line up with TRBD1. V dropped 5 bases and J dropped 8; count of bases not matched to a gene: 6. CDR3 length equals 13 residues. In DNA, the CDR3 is TGTGCCAGCAGTCCGGGACAGGGAGGGGGCTACACCTTC. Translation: CASSPGQGGGYTF.

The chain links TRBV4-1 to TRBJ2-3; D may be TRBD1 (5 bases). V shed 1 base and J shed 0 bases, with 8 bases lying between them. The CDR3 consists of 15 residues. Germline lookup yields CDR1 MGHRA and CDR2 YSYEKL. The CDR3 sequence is CASSQGQFSTDTQYF. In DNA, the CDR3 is TGCGCCAGCAGCCAAGGACAGTTTAGCACAGATACGCAGTATTTT.

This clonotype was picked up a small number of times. This chain's CDR3 is CASSRGPGTDTQYF. As DNA, the CDR3 is TGTGCCAGCAGCCGGGGACCGGGGACAGATACGCAGTATTTT. This chain uses TRBV7-2 with TRBJ2-3, with D possibly being TRBD1 or TRBD2 (5 bases each). Between the trimmed V and J ends, which lost 5 bases and 3 bases, there was a span of 12 bases. Germline V gene sequence: CDR1 SGHTA, CDR2 FQGNSA. CDR3 size: 14 residues.

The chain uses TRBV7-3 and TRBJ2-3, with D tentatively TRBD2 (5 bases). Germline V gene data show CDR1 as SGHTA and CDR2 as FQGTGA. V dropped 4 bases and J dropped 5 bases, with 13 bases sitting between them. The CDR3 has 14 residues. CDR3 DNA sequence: TGTGCCAGCAGCTACGGATCCCGGGGAGATACGCAGTATTTT. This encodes CASSYGSRGDTQYF.

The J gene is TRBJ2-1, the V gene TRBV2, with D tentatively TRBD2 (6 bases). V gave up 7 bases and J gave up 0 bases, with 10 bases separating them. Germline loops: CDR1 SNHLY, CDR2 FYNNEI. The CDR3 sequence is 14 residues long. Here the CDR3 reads CASTGESSYNEQFF. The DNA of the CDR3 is TGTGCCAGCACGGGGGAGAGCTCCTACAATGAGCAGTTCTTC.

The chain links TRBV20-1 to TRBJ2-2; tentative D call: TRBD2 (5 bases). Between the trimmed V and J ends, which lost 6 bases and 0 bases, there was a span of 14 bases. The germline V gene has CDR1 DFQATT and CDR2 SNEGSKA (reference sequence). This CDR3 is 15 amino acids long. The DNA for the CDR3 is TGCAGTGCCCCTAAGGCGGGCTCGAACACCGGGGAGCTGTTTTTT. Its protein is CSAPKAGSNTGELFF.

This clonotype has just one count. CDR3 nucleotides: TGCGCCAGCAGCTTCACCGGGACTAGCGCAGATACGCAGTATTTT. It encodes CASSFTGTSADTQYF. The chain carries TRBV5-1 and TRBJ2-3; the match to TRBD2 covers 10 bases. The CDR3 is made up of 15 amino acids. The J segment lost 4 bases and the V segment lost 2 bases, leaving 4 bases of the junction unmatched. The V gene's germline CDR1 is SGHRS and CDR2 YFSETQ.

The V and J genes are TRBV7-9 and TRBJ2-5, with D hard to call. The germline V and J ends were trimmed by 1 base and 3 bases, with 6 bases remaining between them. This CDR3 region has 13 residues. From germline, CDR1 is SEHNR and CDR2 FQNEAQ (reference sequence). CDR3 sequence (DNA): TGTGCCAGCAGCTTAGGTGGTGAAGAGACCCAGTACTTC. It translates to CASSLGGEETQYF.

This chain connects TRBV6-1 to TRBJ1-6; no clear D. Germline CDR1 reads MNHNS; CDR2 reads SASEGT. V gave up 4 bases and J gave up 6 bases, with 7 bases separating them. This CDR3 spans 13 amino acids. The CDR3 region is CASSVTPNSPLHF. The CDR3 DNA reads TGTGCCAGCAGTGTGACGCCTAATTCACCCCTCCACTTT.

The CDR3 nucleotides read TGTGCCAGCAGCTTGGCGATCCAGGGGTGGACTGAAGCTTTCTTT. The encoded protein is CASSLAIQGWTEAFF. V gene TRBV5-4 combines with J gene TRBJ1-1; a possible D gene is TRBD1 (6 bases). The CDR3 covers 15 residues. The germline V gene has CDR1 SGHNT and CDR2 YYREEE (reference sequence). V was cut by 0 bases and J by 5 bases, with 14 bases left in between.

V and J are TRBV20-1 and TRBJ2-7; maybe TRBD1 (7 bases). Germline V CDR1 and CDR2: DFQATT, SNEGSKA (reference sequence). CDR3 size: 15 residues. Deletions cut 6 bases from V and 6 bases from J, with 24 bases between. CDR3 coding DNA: TGCAGTGCCCATAAGGGAGGACAGGCCCCGGGCGAGCAGTACTTC. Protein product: CSAHKGGQAPGEQYF.

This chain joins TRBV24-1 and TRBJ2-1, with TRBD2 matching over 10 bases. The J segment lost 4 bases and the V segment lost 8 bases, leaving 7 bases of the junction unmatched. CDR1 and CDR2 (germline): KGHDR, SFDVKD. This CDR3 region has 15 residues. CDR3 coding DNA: TGTGCCACCAAACCCGGGACTAGCGTTTACAATGAGCAGTTCTTC. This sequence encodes CATKPGTSVYNEQFF.

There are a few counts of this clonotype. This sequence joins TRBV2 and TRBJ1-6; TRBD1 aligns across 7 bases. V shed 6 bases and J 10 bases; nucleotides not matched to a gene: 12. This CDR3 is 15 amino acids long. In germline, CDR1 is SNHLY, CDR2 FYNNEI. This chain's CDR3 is CASREQGQISSPLHF. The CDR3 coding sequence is TGTGCCAGCAGGGAACAGGGACAGATATCCTCACCCCTCCACTTT.